What follows are 10 T cell receptor beta chains derived from one specimen sequenced in a study of blood T cell repertoires in COVID-19. Generated by immunoSEQ multiplex PCR, the TCRdb table keeps only in-frame clones and is missing some. The sample records about 43,000 clones, more than 80% being singletons. Sequencing used peripheral blood. These receptors were collected from a man older than 75 in a cohort sampled during active COVID-19.

This chain joins TRBV19 and TRBJ1-5; 8 nucleotides line up with TRBD1. This CDR3 has 15 residues. Germline V CDR1 and CDR2: LNHDA, SQIVND (reference sequence). The trim removed 5 bases at V and 11 bases at J, leaving 14 bases unmatched. The CDR3 DNA sequence: TGTGCCAGTAGTGCACCGGACAGGGTTGGGGGGTCCCAGCATTTT. It encodes CASSAPDRVGGSQHF.

This chain links TRBV2 with TRBJ2-7; D is unresolved. There are 16 residues in the CDR3. V was trimmed by 0 bases and J by 1 base, leaving 13 bases between them. The germline gives CDR1 SNHLY, CDR2 FYNNEI. The CDR3 sequence: CASSEAPDSASYEQYF. The CDR3 coding sequence is TGTGCCAGCAGTGAAGCGCCAGACTCAGCATCCTACGAGCAGTACTTC.

The gene calls are TRBV7-8 and TRBJ1-1; 7 bases align to TRBD1. The CDR3 runs to 18 residues. V lost 3 bases, J lost 1 base, and 14 bases stayed unmatched. In germline, CDR1 is SGHVS, CDR2 FQNEAQ. This CDR3 is CASSLGARGRGANTEAFF. For the CDR3, the DNA is TGTGCCAGCAGCTTGGGGGCTAGGGGGCGTGGGGCGAACACTGAAGCTTTCTTT.

J is TRBJ2-1 and V is TRBV5-1; 13 nucleotides line up with TRBD2. CDR3 length equals 18 residues. Unmatched junction bases numbered 15, after V lost 4 bases and J lost 8 bases. The germline CDR1 and CDR2 sequences are SGHRS and YFSETQ. Written as DNA, the CDR3 is TGCGCCAGCAGCCCCCAAACTAGCGGGGGGGCCCTTCGGCATGAGCAGTTCTTC. This gives the protein CASSPQTSGGALRHEQFF.

This sequence joins TRBV4-2 and TRBJ2-1; 11 bases are a match to TRBD2. The CDR3 has 15 amino acids. The germline V gene encodes CDR1 LGHNA and CDR2 YNFKEQ. J gave up 9 bases and V 0 bases, and 4 bases lay outside the gene matches. Here the CDR3 reads CASSQDPGLAGEQFF. Written as DNA, the CDR3 is TGTGCCAGCAGCCAAGATCCCGGACTAGCGGGTGAGCAGTTCTTC.

The gene calls are TRBV28 and TRBJ1-2; 12 positions agree with TRBD1. Germline V gene lookup returns CDR1 MDHEN and CDR2 SYDVKM. This CDR3 comprises 17 residues. The trim removed 3 bases at V and 8 bases at J, leaving 13 bases unmatched. The CDR3 DNA follows: TGTGCCAGCAGTTTTGCGTCGGGACAGGGGGCTCGGAACGGCTACACCTTC. The encoded protein is CASSFASGQGARNGYTF.

The V gene is TRBV7-2, the J gene TRBJ2-7; tentatively, D is TRBD1 (5 bases). CDR3 length: 15 amino acids. In germline, CDR1 is SGHTA, CDR2 FQGNSA. Trimming removed 0 bases at V and 2 bases at J, with 11 bases between. This CDR3 is CASSLAPGSAYEQYF. The CDR3 DNA sequence: TGTGCCAGCAGCTTAGCGCCAGGGTCTGCCTACGAGCAGTACTTC.

This chain joins TRBV10-3 and TRBJ2-3, with 9 nucleotides matching TRBD2. The CDR3 consists of 15 residues. V lost 7 bases, J lost 10 bases, and 15 bases stayed unmatched. Germline lookup yields CDR1 ENHRY and CDR2 SYGVKD. CDR3: CAIKIPAGGPGSQYF. The CDR3 DNA sequence: TGTGCCATCAAAATCCCCGCGGGGGGGCCAGGATCGCAGTATTTT.

The rearrangement joins TRBV4-1 to TRBJ2-5; 12 nucleotides agree with TRBD2. The V gene end was trimmed by 0 bases and the J gene end by 5 bases; junction bases not matched to a gene: 10. The CDR3 runs to 18 residues. The germline CDR1 and CDR2 sequences are MGHRA and YSYEKL. CDR3 nucleotide sequence: TGCGCCAGCAGCCAAGATAGATTGGCTAGCGGGAGGGGTGAGACCCAGTACTTC. This encodes CASSQDRLASGRGETQYF.

This clone was seen a few times. The chain combines TRBV3-1 (or the pseudogene TRBV3-2) with TRBJ1-2; 9 bases line up with TRBD1. CDR3 length: 16 amino acids. V trimming: 4 bases; J trimming: 6 bases; junction bases outside the gene matches: 12. Germline V gene lookup returns CDR1 LGHDT and CDR2 YNNKEL (reference sequence). CDR3 protein: CASSPLSGQGPNGYTF. The CDR3, as DNA: TGTGCCAGCAGCCCATTAAGTGGACAGGGGCCTAATGGCTACACCTTC.